The next 27 T cell receptor beta chains were all read from a single sample in a study of cytomegalovirus exposure and HLA in healthy donors. Here immunoSEQ multiplex PCR was the method, and the copy in TCRdb shows in-frame clones only, minus some. Of over 150,000 clones in the sample, under 95% were seen once. The source material was PBMCs. These receptors all stem from a woman aged 18-30 years in good health and CMV-seropositive.

V is TRBV7-8 and J is TRBJ2-1, with 9 bases fitting TRBD1. This CDR3 is built from 15 residues. Germline trimming cut 2 bases from V and 5 bases from J; bases unmatched to any gene: 4. Looked up from germline, CDR1 is SGHVS and CDR2 is FQNEAQ. The CDR3 spells CASSLRTGANNEQFF. The CDR3 coding sequence is TGTGCCAGCAGCTTACGGACAGGGGCTAACAATGAGCAGTTCTTC. Full variable domain (outside the CDR3, taken from reference TRBV7-8 and TRBJ2-1): GAGVSQSPRYKVAKRGQDVALRCDPISGHVSLFWYQQALGQGPEFLTYFQNEAQLDKSGLPSDRFFAERPEGSVSTLKIQRTQQEDSAVYLCASSLRTGANNEQFFGPGTRLTVL.

V gene TRBV23-1 combines with J gene TRBJ1-1, with a weak D call TRBD1 (6 bases). TRBV23-1 is filed as an ORF, its function uncertain. Trimming shortened V by 2 bases and J by 0 bases, and 22 bases separated the two germline ends. This CDR3 is built from 19 residues. CDR3 protein: CASSQTGFRDTAMNTEAFF. The DNA for the CDR3 is TGCGCCAGCAGTCAAACGGGATTTCGGGACACGGCCATGAACACTGAAGCTTTCTTT.

The chain is built from TRBV30 and TRBJ1-1, with 7 bases aligning to TRBD1. V lost 3 bases, J lost 3 bases, and 4 bases stayed unmatched. The CDR3 loop spans 13 amino acids. Per germline, CDR1 GTSNPN and CDR2 SVGIG (reference sequence). The CDR3 region has the DNA TGTGCCTGGAGGGCAGGGGGTTACACTGAAGCTTTCTTT. It translates to CAWRAGGYTEAFF.

This chain links TRBV10-3 with TRBJ2-5; D is unclear. The CDR3 sequence is 14 residues long. The germline V gene has CDR1 ENHRY and CDR2 SYGVKD. Trimming shortened V by 0 bases and J by 2 bases, and 7 bases separated the two germline ends. The CDR3, as DNA: TGTGCCATCAGTGAGTCCGGGTGGCAAGAGACCCAGTACTTC. This gives the protein CAISESGWQETQYF.

This chain connects TRBV5-1 to TRBJ2-5, with no clear D. The CDR3 is 15 amino acids. CDR1 is SGHRS, CDR2 YFSETQ, per germline. The V end was cut by 4 bases, the J end by 4 bases, with 17 bases between. This chain's CDR3 is CASSRNLREAETQYF. The CDR3 DNA reads TGCGCCAGCAGCAGGAACTTGAGAGAGGCAGAGACCCAGTACTTC.

The CDR3 sequence: CASSQGILAGIKDTQYF. In nucleotides, the CDR3 is TGCGCCAGCAGCCAGGGGATACTAGCGGGTATTAAGGATACGCAGTATTTT. The rearrangement joins TRBV4-3 to TRBJ2-3; TRBD2 matches at 9 bases. The germline V gene encodes CDR1 LGHNA and CDR2 YSLEER. The ends lost 3 bases at V and 6 bases at J; junction bases unmatched: 13. This CDR3 is 17 amino acids long.

The V and J genes are TRBV5-1 and TRBJ2-3; 15 bases map to TRBD2. V was pared by 2 bases and J by 0 bases, with 4 bases of the junction left unmatched. Per germline, CDR1 SGHRS and CDR2 YFSETQ. CDR3 length equals 18 residues. CDR3 loop: CASSFGLAGGTSTDTQYF. The CDR3 coding sequence is TGCGCCAGCAGCTTCGGACTAGCGGGGGGGACTAGCACAGATACGCAGTATTTT.

This sequence joins TRBV11-2 and TRBJ2-1; D is perhaps TRBD1 (6 bases). The ends were cut back, 1 base at V and 10 bases at J, with 17 bases in the middle. Germline loops: CDR1 SGHAT, CDR2 FQNNGV. There are 15 residues in the CDR3. Written as DNA, the CDR3 is TGTGCCAGCAGCTTAGTTGGGGGCGATTGGGGCGAGCAGTTCTTC. As protein: CASSLVGGDWGEQFF.

The CDR3 region is CASRLKLAGVSSYNEQFF. CDR3 nucleotides: TGTGCAAGTCGCTTAAAGCTGGCGGGGGTCAGCTCCTACAATGAGCAGTTCTTC. The rearrangement joins TRBV12-2 to TRBJ2-1; the table's D call, TRBD2, has no DNA check behind it. TRBV12-2 is termed a pseudogene. This CDR3 region has 18 residues.

The CDR3: CASSLGGVPQETQYF. In nucleotides, the CDR3 is TGCGCCAGCAGCTTGGGCGGGGTGCCCCAAGAGACCCAGTACTTC. The genes are TRBV5-1 and TRBJ2-5; possible D gene TRBD2, 6 bases. The CDR3 consists of 15 residues. Germline CDR1 reads SGHRS; CDR2 reads YFSETQ. The V end was cut by 0 bases, the J end by 1 base, with 10 bases between.

The V and J genes are TRBV7-6 and TRBJ2-3; 11 bases align to TRBD2. CDR1 and CDR2 from the germline V gene are SGHVS and FNYEAQ. This CDR3 is built from 15 residues. The V gene end was trimmed by 5 bases and the J gene end by 1 base; junction bases not matched to a gene: 2. DNA for the CDR3: TGTGCCAGCAGCCCGACTAGCGGGGGCACAGATACGCAGTATTTT. Translated, it gives CASSPTSGGTDTQYF.

This clone has a single count. The chain recombines TRBV6-5 with TRBJ2-7; TRBD2 matches 8 bases. In germline, CDR1 is MNHEY, CDR2 SVGAGI. CDR3 size: 15 residues. Trimming cost V 4 bases and J 4 bases; bases outside gene matches: 9. CDR3 sequence: CASSLTGTRVYEQYF. CDR3 bases: TGTGCCAGCAGTTTAACCGGGACTAGGGTTTACGAGCAGTACTTC.

The rearrangement uses TRBV11-2 and TRBJ2-7, with TRBD2 matching over 15 bases. J lost 5 bases, V lost 5 bases, and 7 bases had no gene match. Germline CDR1 and CDR2: SGHAT and FQNNGV. The CDR3 runs 16 residues. As DNA, the CDR3 is TGTGCCAGCAGCCCGGACGGGACTAGCGGGAGGAACGAGCAGTACTTC. It translates to CASSPDGTSGRNEQYF. The full variable domain, its missing parts supplied by reference TRBV11-2 and TRBJ2-7, is EAGVAQSPRYKIIEKRQSVAFWCNPISGHATLYWYQQILGQGPKLLIQFQNNGVVDDSQLPKDRFSAERLKGVDSTLKIQPAKLEDSAVYLCASSPDGTSGRNEQYFGPGTRLTVT.

The rearrangement joins TRBV5-1 to TRBJ1-4; weak D call: TRBD1 (5 bases). The germline V and J ends were trimmed by 4 bases and 7 bases, with 14 bases remaining between them. The CDR3 has 14 amino acids. CDR1 is SGHRS, CDR2 YFSETQ, per germline. The CDR3 here is CASSILGTGEKLFF. CDR3 nucleotides: TGCGCCAGCAGCATATTGGGGACTGGTGAAAAACTGTTTTTT.

This clone has just a few counts. V is TRBV30 and J is TRBJ1-6, with 10 bases that match TRBD1. CDR1 is GTSNPN and CDR2 is SVGIG in the germline V gene (reference sequence). V was clipped by 5 bases and J by 16 bases; unmatched bases: 8. There are 12 residues in the CDR3. As DNA, the CDR3 is TGTGCCTGGCGGGACAGGGGCAGCTATCTCCACTTT. It encodes CAWRDRGSYLHF.

The chain links TRBV29-1 to TRBJ1-2; D is possibly TRBD1 (6 bases). The CDR3 has 12 residues. The ends were cut back, 7 bases at V and 7 bases at J, with 16 bases in the middle. Germline V CDR1 and CDR2: SQVTM, ANQGSEA. CDR3 amino acids: CSGGGSWSGYTF. The CDR3, as DNA: TGCAGCGGAGGGGGATCCTGGTCTGGCTACACCTTC. Together with reference TRBV29-1 and TRBJ1-2, the CDR3 gives the full variable domain: SAVISQKPSRDICQRGTSLTIQCQVDSQVTMMFWYRQQPGQSLTLIATANQGSEATYESGFVIDKFPISRPNLTFSTLTVSNMSPEDSSIYLCSGGGSWSGYTFGSGTRLTVV.

The rearrangement uses TRBV5-1 and TRBJ2-3, with D possibly being TRBD2 (5 bases). V lost 5 bases and J 3 bases, leaving 13 bases between the germline ends. Germline V gene data show CDR1 as SGHRS and CDR2 as YFSETQ. The CDR3 totals 14 residues. CDR3 residues: CASSETKVTDTQYF. CDR3 in DNA: TGCGCCAGCAGTGAGACTAAGGTGACAGATACGCAGTATTTT.

With respect to this clone: The junction does not match germline at one end; this may be a read error. V gene TRBV28 combines with J gene TRBJ2-7; a possible D gene is TRBD2 (5 bases). Germline loops: CDR1 MDHEN, CDR2 SYDVKM. This CDR3 comprises 13 residues. The CDR3 nucleotides read TGTGCCAGCAGTTCCGGACTCAGAACCTACGGGAACTTC. Translated: CASSSGLRTYGNF.

This chain connects TRBV5-4 to TRBJ2-3; TRBD2 is a possible D gene (7 bases). CDR1 is SGHNT and CDR2 is YYREEE in the germline V gene (reference sequence). V dropped 0 bases and J dropped 3 bases, with 14 bases sitting between them. This CDR3 has 16 residues. CDR3 sequence reads: CASSLGWGGRTDTQYF. In DNA form, the CDR3 reads TGTGCCAGCAGCTTGGGCTGGGGGGGGCGGACAGATACGCAGTATTTT.

The chain uses TRBV11-2 and TRBJ2-2; no reliable D call. The germline V and J ends were trimmed by 5 bases and 4 bases, with 11 bases remaining between them. The CDR3 runs 14 residues. CDR1 is SGHAT and CDR2 is FQNNGV in the germline V gene. The CDR3 DNA reads as TGTGCCAGCAGCAATTTACTCCTCACCGGGGAGCTGTTTTTT. Translating it yields CASSNLLLTGELFF.

V is TRBV5-1 and J is TRBJ1-2; D is unclear. V gave up 0 bases and J gave up 4 bases, with 13 bases separating them. Germline V gene data show CDR1 as SGHRS and CDR2 as YFSETQ. This CDR3 is built from 15 residues. This chain's CDR3 is CASSLVGGRSYGYTF. The CDR3 DNA reads TGCGCCAGCAGCTTGGTTGGAGGGCGAAGCTATGGCTACACCTTC.

The chain carries TRBV4-2 and TRBJ1-5; the D gene is possibly TRBD1 (6 bases). The germline V gene encodes CDR1 LGHNA and CDR2 YNFKEQ. This CDR3 is built from 15 residues. V was cut by 1 base and J by 4 bases, with 11 bases left in between. The chain's CDR3 is CASSQAPDRNQPQHF. The CDR3 DNA follows: TGTGCCAGCAGCCAAGCCCCGGACAGAAATCAGCCCCAGCATTTT.

This chain's CDR3 is CASSWTGGAEQFF. The CDR3 region has the DNA TGCGCCAGCAGCTGGACAGGGGGCGCTGAGCAGTTCTTC. The chain couples TRBV5-1 to TRBJ2-1; 11 nucleotides agree with TRBD1. The trim removed 3 bases at V and 9 bases at J, leaving 2 bases unmatched. Germline V gene data show CDR1 as SGHRS and CDR2 as YFSETQ. The CDR3 has 13 residues.

This chain joins TRBV7-6 and TRBJ2-3, with TRBD2 matching over 16 bases. With 1 base clipped from V and 0 bases from J, the junction kept 10 bases outside the gene matches. The length of the CDR3 is 21 residues. Germline V CDR1 and CDR2: SGHVS, FNYEAQ. The CDR3 DNA follows: TGTGCCAGCAGCTTAGGCCCCGGGACTAGCGGGAGGGCCCTTAGCACAGATACGCAGTATTTT. Its protein is CASSLGPGTSGRALSTDTQYF.

The CDR3 protein is CASREENTNTEAFF. The CDR3 DNA reads as TGTGCCAGCAGGGAGGAGAATACGAACACTGAAGCTTTCTTT. The rearrangement uses TRBV2 and TRBJ1-1; D gene uncertain. Germline-derived CDR1 and CDR2 are SNHLY and FYNNEI. The CDR3 has 14 residues. V was shortened by 6 bases and J by 1 base, with 12 bases between the two germline ends.

The gene calls are TRBV19 and TRBJ1-2; 9 bases match TRBD1. With 5 bases clipped from V and 7 bases from J, the junction kept 5 bases outside the gene matches. This CDR3 region has 13 residues. Germline lookup yields CDR1 LNHDA and CDR2 SQIVND (reference sequence). Here the CDR3 DNA reads TGTGCCAGTAGTCCAGGGACAGGGAGTGGCTACACCTTC. Its protein product is CASSPGTGSGYTF.

This chain connects TRBV7-6 to TRBJ2-1; possibly TRBD1 for D (6 bases). CDR3 length: 18 residues. Germline lookup yields CDR1 SGHVS and CDR2 FNYEAQ. Trimming removed 3 bases from V and 2 bases from J, with 20 bases in between. The CDR3 region is CASSFAEQGLRAYNEQFF. In DNA form, the CDR3 reads TGTGCCAGCAGCTTCGCCGAGCAGGGGCTAAGGGCCTACAATGAGCAGTTCTTC.